The clone carrying this TCR beta chain was seen many times. No antigen is known for it. The bulk TCR libraries were made with methods described before and with listed TCR primers. From the PCR reads, TCRdb called clonotypes with MiXCR, one entry per CDR3 protein. The repertoire includes about 68,000 distinct CDR3 sequences, about a sixth of them detected once, and 1.5% sits in the top ten. V gave up 4 bases and J gave up 0 bases, with 10 bases separating them. The CDR3 sequence is 14 residues long. This specimen belongs to a study of molecular identifiers for immune sequencing clone quantification. Study overall: Four of five splits of RNA from 20,000 or 100,000 naive CD8 cells were sequenced in replicates.

Study results and limitations: Reportedly, one cell's Jurkat TCR RNA was detected within 1,100,000 naive CD8 cells. Clones with over 20 RNA copies captured over 98% of effector molecules but under 1% of naive ones.

Sequenced material: naive CD8+ T cells from blood, with Jurkat cell RNA spiked in. This sample's subset: FACS-sorted CD8+CD4-CCR7+CD45RA+ naive T cells. V and J are TRBV12-3 or TRBV12-4 and TRBJ2-7; D is unclear. The clonotype was recovered from a human donor in good health. Some libraries in this study had Jurkat cell RNA spiked in. The CDR3 bases are TGTGCCAGCAGTTCGTCGAGAAGCTCCTACGAGCAGTACTTC. This translates into CASSSSRSSYEQYF.